This TCR beta chain was identified during a study of post-analysis software for immune sequencing data. Looking at the study overall: Disease courses included relapsing-remitting, secondary progressive and progressive-relapsing multiple sclerosis. Broader study findings: By F measure, samples from a shared preparation batch strongly co-clustered. Normalized Chao1 diversity in multiple sclerosis patients fell significantly below that of controls. In patients, a few TRBV segments were more frequent than in controls, with TRBV5-6, TRBV5-1 and TRBV20-1 among them.

Germline lookup yields CDR1 MDHEN and CDR2 SYDVKM. V lost 5 bases and J 1 base, leaving 15 bases between the germline ends. CDR3 length: 17 amino acids. Comments on this clonotype: No antigen is known for it.

Every TCR beta cDNA library bore unique molecular identifiers. Input amounts of 1 to 10 million T cells were used. These gave about 500,000 cDNA molecules, so each molecule approximated one T cell. TCRdb processed the PCR reads anew with MiXCR; each CDR3 protein has one entry. The sample shows about 540,000 distinct CDR3 sequences, around 31% of them seen only once. The sequence was obtained from a girl under 18 with multiple sclerosis. The chain has TRBV28 and TRBJ2-6; tentatively, D is TRBD1 (8 bases). Sequencing input: blood. DNA of the CDR3: TGTGCCAGCAGTCCCACAGGGGGGGTGTCTGGGGCCAACGTCCTGACTTTC. It yields the protein CASSPTGGVSGANVLTF.